One sample yielded the 19 T cell receptor beta chains listed below, sequenced in a study of T cells in localized non-small cell lung cancer. Clones were sequenced by immunoSEQ multiplex PCR, and TCRdb holds only the in-frame ones, with some missing. Of about 25,000 clones detected, approximately 86% appear once; the ten largest clones hold 5% to 6.5%. The specimen was peripheral blood, collected before any cancer treatment. The receptors originated from a male donor aged 60 or over with stage II squamous cell lung carcinoma.

The rearrangement links TRBV19 to TRBJ1-1; TRBD1 matches at 12 bases. Germline loops: CDR1 LNHDA, CDR2 SQIVND (reference sequence). The ends lost 5 bases at V and 4 bases at J; junction bases unmatched: 8. The CDR3 extends over 16 amino acids. CDR3 in amino acids: CASSARDRGQGTEAFF. Here the CDR3 DNA reads TGTGCCAGTAGTGCCCGGGACAGGGGGCAGGGCACTGAAGCTTTCTTT. Full variable domain (missing parts from reference TRBV19 and TRBJ1-1): DGGITQSPKYLFRKEGQNVTLSCEQNLNHDAMYWYRQDPGQGLRLIYYSQIVNDFQKGDIAEGYSVSREKKESFPLTVTSAQKNPTAFYLCASSARDRGQGTEAFFGQGTRLTVV.

The genes are TRBV9 and TRBJ1-5, with D hard to call. Trimming cost V 3 bases and J 2 bases, with 12 bases left between them. CDR1 and CDR2 (germline): SGDLS, YYNGEE. This CDR3 is 15 amino acids long. CDR3: CASSADTGGNQPQHF. CDR3 nucleotide sequence: TGTGCCAGCAGCGCCGACACCGGAGGCAATCAGCCCCAGCATTTT.

The chain has TRBV7-9 and TRBJ1-6; D gene uncertain. Germline loops: CDR1 SEHNR, CDR2 FQNEAQ (reference sequence). The CDR3 is 14 amino acids. Between the trimmed V and J ends, which lost 5 bases and 8 bases, there was a span of 13 bases. This chain's CDR3 is CASSLDWKDSPLHF. CDR3 DNA sequence: TGTGCCAGCAGCCTGGACTGGAAGGATTCACCCCTCCACTTT.

This sequence joins TRBV14 and TRBJ1-4, with D unresolved. Per germline, CDR1 SGHDN and CDR2 FVKESK. The CDR3 has 13 residues. V shed 4 bases and J shed 10 bases, with 13 bases lying between them. The CDR3, as DNA: TGTGCCAGCAGCCCTCTGGGCTCGGGAAAACTGTTTTTT. Translating gives CASSPLGSGKLFF.

This chain connects TRBV7-8 to TRBJ2-3, with 10 bases fitting TRBD2. The germline CDR1 and CDR2 sequences are SGHVS and FQNEAQ. After removal of 4 bases from V and 2 bases from J, the junction contained 9 bases not matched to a gene. The CDR3 consists of 17 residues. In nucleotides, the CDR3 is TGTGCCAGCAGCTCCCCCAGCGGGAGGGTAAACACAGATACGCAGTATTTT. Protein product: CASSSPSGRVNTDTQYF.

V and J are TRBV5-8 and TRBJ2-3; TRBD2 matches 7 bases. The V gene's germline CDR1 is SGHTS and CDR2 YDEGEE. The ends lost 1 base at V and 2 bases at J; junction bases unmatched: 4. The CDR3 has 15 residues. The CDR3 DNA is TGTGCCAGCAGCTTGTTACGGGGGGACACAGATACGCAGTATTTT. This translates into CASSLLRGDTDTQYF.

There are a few counts of this clone. CDR3 DNA sequence: TGTGCCAGCAGCTTGGTTACTAGCGGGAGGGTTGTGAACGAGCAGTACTTC. Its translation: CASSLVTSGRVVNEQYF. The chain recombines TRBV5-4 with TRBJ2-7, with 13 nucleotides matching TRBD2. The CDR3 contains 17 residues. Unmatched junction bases numbered 8, after V lost 0 bases and J lost 5 bases. Germline-derived CDR1 and CDR2 are SGHNT and YYREEE (reference sequence).

The V gene is TRBV9, the J gene TRBJ2-2; 11 bases are a match to TRBD2. The CDR3 totals 20 residues. Germline-derived CDR1 and CDR2 are SGDLS and YYNGEE. The V and J ends lost 4 bases and 0 bases, in that order; junction bases with no gene match: 14. CDR3 amino acids: CASSPRTGPGLAANTGELFF. In DNA form, the CDR3 reads TGTGCCAGCAGCCCAAGGACAGGGCCGGGACTAGCGGCGAACACCGGGGAGCTGTTTTTT. Variable domain in full (rest from reference TRBV9 and TRBJ2-2): DSGVTQTPKHLITATGQRVTLRCSPRSGDLSVYWYQQSLDQGLQFLIQYYNGEERAKGNILERFSAQQFPDLHSELNLSSLELGDSALYFCASSPRTGPGLAANTGELFFGEGSRLTVL.

This chain links TRBV15 with TRBJ2-3; D not certain. Trimming left V 0 bases short and J 0 bases short, with 10 bases between. The germline V gene encodes CDR1 LNHNV and CDR2 YYDKDF (reference sequence). CDR3 length equals 16 residues. Here the CDR3 DNA reads TGTGCCACCAGCAGAGAGGCAGGTAGAAGCACAGATACGCAGTATTTT. This translates into CATSREAGRSTDTQYF.

V is TRBV29-1 and J is TRBJ1-5, with TRBD1 matching 7 bases. This CDR3 region has 13 residues. Germline V gives CDR1 SQVTM, CDR2 ANQGSEA. With 8 bases clipped from V and 7 bases from J, the junction kept 11 bases outside the gene matches. CDR3 loop: CSPEGGGGQPQHF. The CDR3 coding sequence is TGCAGCCCCGAGGGAGGAGGGGGCCAGCCCCAGCATTTT.

CDR3 region: CASSFGPDQPQHF. In DNA form, the CDR3 reads TGTGCCAGCAGCTTCGGGCCGGATCAGCCCCAGCATTTT. The chain combines TRBV11-2 with TRBJ1-5; D uncertain. Deletions cut 3 bases from V and 5 bases from J, with 8 bases between. The germline gives CDR1 SGHAT, CDR2 FQNNGV. The CDR3 contains 13 residues.

The chain combines TRBV6-1 with TRBJ1-1; D is perhaps TRBD1 (6 bases). Looked up from germline, CDR1 is MNHNS and CDR2 is SASEGT. V lost 2 bases, J lost 4 bases, and 17 bases lay in between. This CDR3 spans 16 amino acids. Written as DNA, the CDR3 is TGTGCCAGCAGTGAAATCGGTTGGGGGGCGGTCACTGAAGCTTTCTTT. Translation: CASSEIGWGAVTEAFF.

This clone was seen a few times. The J gene is TRBJ1-3, the V gene TRBV12-5; D ambiguous. CDR1 and CDR2 from the germline V gene are LGHNT and FRNRAP. The CDR3 loop spans 16 amino acids. The ends were cut back, 0 bases at V and 0 bases at J, with 9 bases in the middle. This CDR3 reads CASGLVGYSSGNTIYF. CDR3 nucleotides: TGTGCTAGTGGTTTGGTCGGGTACAGCTCTGGAAACACCATATATTTT.

The gene calls are TRBV12-2 and TRBJ2-5; TRBD2 is the table's D call and was not checked against the DNA. TRBV12-2 is listed as a pseudogene. The CDR3 spans 16 residues. The CDR3 DNA is TGTGCAAGTCGCTTAAGTCTAGCGGGAGGTTACGAGACCCAGTACTTC. Translating gives CASRLSLAGGYETQYF.

The chain carries TRBV2 and TRBJ1-1; TRBD1 might be the D (6 bases). V lost 8 bases to trimming and J lost 2 bases, with 15 bases between them. The CDR3 length is 14 residues. Looked up from germline, CDR1 is SNHLY and CDR2 is FYNNEI. Here the CDR3 reads CASGTQGLNTEAFF. The CDR3 bases are TGTGCCAGCGGAACTCAGGGGCTTAACACTGAAGCTTTCTTT.

V usage is TRBV5-1 and J usage is TRBJ2-7, with a possible D match to TRBD1 (6 bases). The CDR3 has 15 amino acids. V gave up 4 bases and J gave up 0 bases, with 14 bases separating them. Per the germline V gene, CDR1 is SGHRS and CDR2 is YFSETQ. This chain's CDR3 is CASSIQGGSSYEQYF. In DNA form, the CDR3 reads TGCGCCAGCAGCATCCAAGGGGGAAGCTCCTACGAGCAGTACTTC.

The rearrangement links TRBV12-5 to TRBJ2-7; D remains ambiguous. V was cut by 1 base and J by 12 bases, with 10 bases left in between. Germline lookup yields CDR1 LGHNT and CDR2 FRNRAP. This CDR3 comprises 11 residues. In DNA form, the CDR3 reads TGTGCTAGTGGTTTGGAAAGTCCTGGGTACTTC. Its translation is CASGLESPGYF.

The genes are TRBV28 and TRBJ1-5; 7 positions agree with TRBD1. With 8 bases clipped from V and 4 bases from J, the junction kept 11 bases outside the gene matches. The CDR3 loop spans 15 amino acids. The germline V gene has CDR1 MDHEN and CDR2 SYDVKM. The DNA for the CDR3 is TGTGCCAGCTCAGGGGGAGGGTTTGGGAATCAGCCCCAGCATTTT. Translated, it gives CASSGGGFGNQPQHF.

The rearrangement links TRBV7-9 to TRBJ2-3, with 8 nucleotides matching TRBD1. Germline loops: CDR1 SEHNR, CDR2 FQNEAQ (reference sequence). V dropped 1 base and J dropped 6; count of bases not matched to a gene: 9. The CDR3 contains 16 residues. The CDR3 DNA sequence: TGTGCCAGCAGCTTAGTGGCCGGGACAGGTGGGGATACGCAGTATTTT. It is translated as CASSLVAGTGGDTQYF.